This TCR beta chain was captured by sequencing in a study of blood T cell repertoires in COVID-19. On the study more broadly: Samples representing acute and convalescent COVID-19 were sourced from the United States, Italy and Spain. Sources were T cells, B-cell-depleted T cells, or PBMCs; the material itself was cDNA or gDNA.

Unmatched junction bases numbered 4, after V lost 4 bases and J lost 4 bases. Germline lookup yields CDR1 LNHDA and CDR2 SQIVND (reference sequence). CDR3 size: 15 residues. Original processing methods: The assay estimated nucleated cells by amplifying reference gene primers. The assay was immunoSEQ multiplex PCR, and TCRdb's table has in-frame clones only and misses some. That table gives V, J and clone size, and the DNA gave D and trimming. The sample lists about 160,000 clones, 87% seen once, with 3.5% to 5% in the top ten. Only a few counts were recorded for this clone. The sequenced sample consisted of peripheral blood. The chain employs TRBV19 and TRBJ2-2; 9 bases are a match to TRBD2. The clonotype was recovered from a woman aged 55-69 years with active or convalescent COVID-19. This CDR3 reads CASSNSGGSTGELFF. Here the CDR3 DNA reads TGTGCCAGTAGTAACAGCGGGGGGTCCACCGGGGAGCTGTTTTTT. The full variable domain, rest sourced from reference TRBV19 and TRBJ2-2, is DGGITQSPKYLFRKEGQNVTLSCEQNLNHDAMYWYRQDPGQGLRLIYYSQIVNDFQKGDIAEGYSVSREKKESFPLTVTSAQKNPTAFYLCASSNSGGSTGELFFGEGSRLTVL.